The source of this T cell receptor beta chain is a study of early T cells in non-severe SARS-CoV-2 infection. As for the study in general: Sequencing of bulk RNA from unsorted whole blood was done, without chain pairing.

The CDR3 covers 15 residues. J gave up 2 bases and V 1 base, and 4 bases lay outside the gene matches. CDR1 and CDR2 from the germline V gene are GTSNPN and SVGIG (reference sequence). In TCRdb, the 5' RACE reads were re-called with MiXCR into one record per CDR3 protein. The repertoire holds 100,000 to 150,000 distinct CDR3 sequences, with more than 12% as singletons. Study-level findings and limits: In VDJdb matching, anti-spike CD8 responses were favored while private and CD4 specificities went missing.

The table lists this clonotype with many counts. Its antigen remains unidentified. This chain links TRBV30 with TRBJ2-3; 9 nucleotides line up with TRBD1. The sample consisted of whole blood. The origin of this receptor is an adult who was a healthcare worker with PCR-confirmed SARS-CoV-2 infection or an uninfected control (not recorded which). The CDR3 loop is CAWSGGTGFTDTQYF. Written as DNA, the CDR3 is TGTGCCTGGAGTGGCGGGACAGGGTTCACAGATACGCAGTATTTT.